These 10 T cell receptor beta chains share one sample of origin, sequenced in a study of shared T cell receptors in the human thymus. Method: immunoSEQ multiplex PCR; TCRdb's copy keeps in-frame clones and lacks some. This sample carries 630,000 or so clones, approximately 87% of them seen once, and the ten largest clones take 0.0094%. These data were also reused for a study on human thymus T cells.

The sequenced sample was thymocytes. The receptors shown here come from a boy under two years old with a congenital heart defect.

This clone was found a few times. The genes are TRBV5-3 and TRBJ1-3, with D unclear. TRBV5-3 is treated as an ORF (open reading frame) with a function not yet certain. The CDR3 has 18 amino acids. The V gene lost 0 bases and the J gene lost 2 bases, with 18 bases spanning the gap. The DNA of the CDR3 is TGTGCCAGAAGCTTGGGTGGGTGCGGCAGTTCGGCTGGAAACACCATATATTTT. This gives the protein CARSLGGCGSSAGNTIYF.

This clone showed up just once. The chain couples TRBV13 to TRBJ2-3, with 9 bases matching TRBD2. The CDR3 is 17 residues long. V lost 2 bases to trimming and J lost 2 bases; unmatched junction nucleotides: 8. CDR1 is PRHDT, CDR2 FYEKMQ, per germline (reference sequence). The CDR3 region has the DNA TGTGCCAGCAGCTTAAAGCTAGCGGGGAACCTCACAGATACGCAGTATTTT. Protein: CASSLKLAGNLTDTQYF. The entire variable domain, with the rest obtained from reference TRBV13 and TRBJ2-3, is as follows: AAGVIQSPRHLIKEKRETATLKCYPIPRHDTVYWYQQGPGQDPQFLISFYEKMQSDKGSIPDRFSAQQFSDYHSELNMSSLELGDSALYFCASSLKLAGNLTDTQYFGPGTRLTVL.

This clone was seen once. The J gene is TRBJ1-5, the V gene TRBV19, with D possibly being TRBD1 (6 bases). This CDR3 has 13 amino acids. The germline V gene has CDR1 LNHDA and CDR2 SQIVND (reference sequence). The V and J ends lost 2 bases and 6 bases respectively, with 8 bases between them. This CDR3 is CASSIQGIQPQHF. CDR3 in DNA: TGTGCCAGTAGTATACAGGGGATTCAGCCCCAGCATTTT.

The chain links TRBV4-3 to TRBJ2-3, with a possible D match to TRBD1 (5 bases). The germline CDR1 and CDR2 sequences are LGHNA and YSLEER. This CDR3 is built from 17 residues. Trimming took 0 bases from V and 3 from J, leaving 16 bases between them. Here the CDR3 reads CASSQDLWTLTTDTQYF. The CDR3 DNA reads as TGCGCCAGCAGCCAAGATCTCTGGACACTAACGACAGATACGCAGTATTTT.

A few counts support this clone. V and J are TRBV28 and TRBJ2-7, with 13 bases aligning to TRBD2. Trimming took 5 bases from V and 6 from J; bases not matched to a gene: 4. This CDR3 comprises 14 residues. Germline V gene sequence: CDR1 MDHEN, CDR2 SYDVKM. The CDR3 spells CASSPLAGGREQYF. CDR3 DNA sequence: TGTGCCAGCAGTCCACTAGCGGGGGGGCGCGAGCAGTACTTC. Together with reference TRBV28 and TRBJ2-7, the CDR3 gives the full variable domain: DVKVTQSSRYLVKRTGEKVFLECVQDMDHENMFWYRQDPGLGLRLIYFSYDVKMKEKGDIPEGYSVSREKKERFSLILESASTNQTSMYLCASSPLAGGREQYFGPGTRLTVT.

The genes are TRBV15 and TRBJ2-7, with D possibly TRBD2 on 5 matching bases. The CDR3 sequence is 14 residues long. Trimming shortened V by 3 bases and J by 3 bases, and 12 bases separated the two germline ends. Germline loops: CDR1 LNHNV, CDR2 YYDKDF (reference sequence). The CDR3 DNA follows: TGTGCCACCAGCAGCCGGGATTCCCTCTACGAGCAGTACTTC. This gives the protein CATSSRDSLYEQYF.

Only a few counts were recorded for this clone. The CDR3 loop is CASSERRINSFLSPLHF. The DNA for the CDR3 is TGTGCCAGCAGCGAACGACGGATTAACAGTTTCCTTTCACCCCTCCACTTT. V and J are TRBV21-1 and TRBJ1-6; the table's D call, TRBD1, was not checked against the DNA. TRBV21-1 corresponds to a pseudogene. There are 17 residues in the CDR3.

The chain joins TRBV28 to TRBJ2-3, with D perhaps TRBD1 (5 bases). Germline V gene sequence: CDR1 MDHEN, CDR2 SYDVKM. The V gene lost 7 bases and the J gene lost 1 base, with 15 bases spanning the gap. This CDR3 has 15 amino acids. The CDR3 sequence: CASTNPGIGTDTQYF. The DNA for the CDR3 is TGTGCCAGCACCAACCCAGGGATCGGCACAGATACGCAGTATTTT. Full variable domain (missing parts from reference TRBV28 and TRBJ2-3): DVKVTQSSRYLVKRTGEKVFLECVQDMDHENMFWYRQDPGLGLRLIYFSYDVKMKEKGDIPEGYSVSREKKERFSLILESASTNQTSMYLCASTNPGIGTDTQYFGPGTRLTVL.

This sequence joins TRBV30 and TRBJ2-2; D remains unclear. Looked up from germline, CDR1 is GTSNPN and CDR2 is SVGIG (reference sequence). The CDR3 length is 14 residues. The V end was cut by 3 bases, the J end by 7 bases, with 15 bases between. The CDR3 spells CAWSRLCGCGELFF. The CDR3 DNA is TGTGCCTGGAGCAGGTTATGTGGGTGCGGGGAGCTGTTTTTT.

J is TRBJ2-5 and V is TRBV27; 7 bases fit TRBD1. This CDR3 contains 15 residues. In germline, CDR1 is MNHEY, CDR2 SMNVEV (reference sequence). V was clipped by 3 bases and J by 1 base; unmatched bases: 5. This CDR3 reads CASSFSGQLQETQYF. The CDR3 coding sequence is TGTGCCAGCAGTTTCTCGGGACAGCTCCAAGAGACCCAGTACTTC.